Included here is one T cell receptor beta chain sequence, with context. Its antigen is unknown. Base-call qualities are not available, and no considerably larger clone is one nucleotide away. V is cut by 7 bases and J by 4 bases, and the space between the germline ends is 10 bases. Measured from the cysteine to the phenylalanine, the CDR3 is 11 residues long. Just CDR3 DNA is preserved here, 33 bases in frame from base 1. CDR1 and CDR2 (GTSNPN, SVGIG) derive from the germline V gene (reference sequence). The immunoSEQ Assay was used to sequence TCRbeta CDR3 regions. After extraction, genomic DNA underwent amplification by bias-controlled multiplex PCR, followed by high-throughput sequencing. Under the source paper's analysis protocol: Collapsing and filtering of sequences were performed to quantify the absolute abundance of each unique TCRbeta CDR3 region. T cell fraction was estimated by normalization of TCRbeta template counts to usable DNA, with usable DNA being measured through amplification of reference genes present in all nucleated cells. Repertoire TCRs were annotated as SARS-CoV-2-specific by exact matching of V gene, CDR3 amino acid sequence and J gene to a known reactive TCR set. MIRA supplied the reference SARS-CoV-2 TCR set, which was filtered for enrichment in COVID-19-positive ImmuneCODE repertoires so that public or cross-reactive TCRs were removed. Drawing on the MIRA antigens, annotated TCRs were analysed further at the level of specific ORF or position within ORF. Depth was the summed frequency of annotated unique rearrangements, while breadth was defined as annotated unique rearrangements over total unique productive rearrangements. Two-sided Wilcoxon rank-sum tests were applied when comparing TCR breadth between groups. The clones in this table, taken by TCRdb from immuneACCESS, are in-frame only. Not every clone is retained; where verified, under half of the shortfall comes from an unresolved V gene, and the cause of the rest is unknown. V and J calls and clone size are given by that table; D and trimming were obtained from the DNA. The sample profile shows 350,000 to 550,000 clones; 75% to 90% of them were found once. The ten largest make up roughly 2.5% of the sample.

These data belong to a study of Ad26.COV2.S vaccination and SARS-CoV-2 variants (dated by TCRdb to about 2021). Regarding the research as a whole: Donors in the vaccine arm were drawn from COV1001, a phase I-IIa trial of Ad26.COV2.S in healthy adults that was multicentre, randomized, double-blind and placebo-controlled. Ad26.COV2.S was given intramuscularly at 5x10^10 or 1x10^11 viral particles, as a single shot or as two shots 56 days apart. The specificity and breadth of SARS-CoV-2-reactive T cell receptors after Ad26.COV2.S vaccination were assessed by TCRbeta repertoire sequencing. A total of some 30 samples were included in the TCR-sequenced set, comprising roughly 19 Ad26.COV2.S vaccine recipients, 5 placebo recipients and 8 SARS-CoV-2 convalescent individuals. Participants in the trial were split at random into five groups of five each, receiving low-dose or high-dose Ad26.COV2.S once or twice, or else placebo on both occasions. Investigators did not know the trial group allocation while performing experiments and assessing outcomes. Study-wide findings and limitations: Ad26.COV2.S recipients had higher spike-specific TCR breadth than placebo recipients (P = 0.0014). Substantial breadth of spike-specific CD8+ and CD4+ T cell responses was reported after vaccination. Comparable non-spike TCR breadth was observed between vaccine and placebo recipients, consistent with only spike being contained in the vaccine. The study was not powered for comparison of responses between vaccine doses or regimens. The authors noted that total T cell responses may have been underestimated by the TCR breadth and depth analyses.

The sample's treatment or condition, from its label and the paper: roughly 19 received Ad26.COV2.S at low or high dose, single or two shots; five or six received placebo; per-sample allocation not given. Repertoires of vaccine and placebo recipients were sequenced from samples taken on day 63 after the first injection. Between 29 July and 7 August 2020, Cohort 1b enrolled 25 adults aged 18-55 years at one site in Boston, USA. Ad26.COV2.S was a replication-incompetent adenovirus type 26 vector expressing a prefusion-stabilized SARS-CoV-2 spike protein from the original Wuhan strain. The chain employs TRBV30 and TRBJ1-2, with the identity of the D gene unclear. The sequence was collected from a person between 18 and 65 years old who received the Ad26.COV2.S COVID-19 vaccine or a placebo. This material consisted of peripheral blood, taken in a trial of Ad26.COV2.S vaccine versus placebo. The CDR3 amino acid sequence is: CAFTEGYGYTF. The nucleotide sequence is given as TGTGCCTTCACAGAGGGCTATGGCTACACCTTC.